The 31 T cell receptor beta chains presented below share a single source sample, sequenced in a study of response to subunit inactivated influenza vaccine. One entry per CDR3 protein results from TCRdb running MiXCR on the RT-PCR reads. Counted here are roughly 700,000 distinct CDR3 sequences, approximately 14% occurring once; the ten biggest clones make up around 10%. This material consisted of PBMCs from blood, taken roughly 12 days after vaccination. The receptor set was obtained from a man aged 50-59 years who received an inactivated influenza vaccine.

This clonotype occurred many times. V and J are TRBV7-2 and TRBJ2-3; a possible D gene is TRBD1 (6 bases). The CDR3 loop spans 13 amino acids. From germline, CDR1 is SGHTA and CDR2 FQGNSA. V dropped 5 bases and J dropped 4 bases, with 10 bases sitting between them. The CDR3 spells CASSPNRADTQYF. The DNA for the CDR3 is TGTGCCAGCAGCCCAAACAGGGCAGATACGCAGTATTTT.

The DNA for the CDR3 is TGCAGTGCTAAAAATGAAAAACTGTTTTTT. Translated: CSAKNEKLFF. This rearrangement joins TRBV20-1 to TRBJ1-4; D is unresolved. Per the germline V gene, CDR1 is DFQATT and CDR2 is SNEGSKA (reference sequence). Deletions cut 4 bases from V and 5 bases from J, with 2 bases between. This CDR3 comprises 10 residues.

A note on this clonotype: A much larger clonotype is one base distant, so this may be a read error. V usage is TRBV5-1 and J usage is TRBJ1-6; 7 bases map to TRBD1. The ends lost 1 base at V and 0 bases at J; junction bases unmatched: 10. The CDR3 is 19 amino acids. Germline CDR1 reads SGHRS; CDR2 reads YFSETQ. The CDR3 sequence is CASSLKKGQASSYNSPLHF. CDR3 nucleotide sequence: TGCGCCAGCAGCTTGAAGAAAGGACAGGCGAGCTCCTATAATTCACCCCTCCACTTT.

This clonotype was picked up a small number of times. The chain uses TRBV5-1 and TRBJ2-3, with a tentative D call TRBD2 (5 bases). The CDR3 is 16 amino acids. Per germline, CDR1 SGHRS and CDR2 YFSETQ. The V gene lost 0 bases and the J gene lost 2 bases, with 13 bases spanning the gap. The CDR3, as DNA: TGCGCCAGCAGCTTGGCCGTACGGACTTCCACAGATACGCAGTATTTT. Translation: CASSLAVRTSTDTQYF.

The table lists this clonotype with many counts. This chain links TRBV12-3 or TRBV12-4 with TRBJ2-1; D remains unclear. Trimming took off 6 bases at V and 7 bases at J, with 7 bases between the two ends. This CDR3 is built from 11 residues. In DNA form, the CDR3 reads TGTGCCAGCAGATATGATAATGAGCAGTTCTTC. It codes for CASRYDNEQFF.

The rearrangement links TRBV7-9 to TRBJ1-2, with D maybe TRBD1 (5 bases). Looked up from germline, CDR1 is SEHNR and CDR2 is FQNEAQ (reference sequence). CDR3 length equals 16 residues. Trimming left V 1 base short and J 5 bases short, with 17 bases between. The CDR3: CASSLGTGAYLYGYTF. DNA for the CDR3: TGTGCCAGCAGCTTAGGAACCGGGGCCTACCTTTATGGCTACACCTTC.

This clonotype came up a few times. The chain is built from TRBV20-1 and TRBJ2-5; D remains unclear. V shed 1 base and J shed 7 bases, with 10 bases lying between them. This CDR3 comprises 12 residues. The V gene's germline CDR1 is DFQATT and CDR2 SNEGSKA (reference sequence). CDR3 region: CSARGSWGTQYF. The CDR3 DNA follows: TGCAGTGCTAGAGGATCCTGGGGGACCCAGTACTTC.

This clonotype was counted between two and nine times. The rearrangement joins TRBV20-1 to TRBJ2-7, with D possibly matching TRBD2 (6 bases). This CDR3 has 16 residues. The V end lost 1 base, the J end lost 3 bases, and 19 bases lay between the germline ends. CDR1 and CDR2 (germline): DFQATT, SNEGSKA (reference sequence). Here the CDR3 reads CSARGRNSGGIYEQYF. CDR3 DNA sequence: TGCAGTGCTAGAGGTAGGAATAGCGGAGGGATCTACGAGCAGTACTTC.

The J gene is TRBJ1-2, the V gene TRBV20-1; D gene uncertain. Trimming took off 1 base at V and 0 bases at J, with 9 bases between the two ends. The germline CDR1 and CDR2 sequences are DFQATT and SNEGSKA (reference sequence). The CDR3 contains 14 residues. DNA of the CDR3: TGCAGTGCTAGAGTCGTCTCCTCTAACTATGGCTACACCTTC. It encodes CSARVVSSNYGYTF.

The chain carries TRBV11-1 and TRBJ2-5; D possibly corresponds to TRBD1 (5 bases). Germline loops: CDR1 SGHAT, CDR2 FQDESV (reference sequence). Trimming left V 4 bases short and J 0 bases short, with 21 bases between. The CDR3 totals 18 residues. The CDR3 spells CASSSPFDSPPYQETQYF. CDR3 in DNA: TGTGCCAGCAGCTCGCCTTTTGACAGTCCACCGTACCAAGAGACCCAGTACTTC.

The V gene is TRBV28, the J gene TRBJ1-3; 9 bases line up with TRBD1. V lost 7 bases, J lost 0 bases, and 16 bases stayed unmatched. Per the germline V gene, CDR1 is MDHEN and CDR2 is SYDVKM. CDR3 length equals 19 residues. CDR3 in DNA: TGTGCCAGCATTTCCTCCCCCGGGACAGGGCATACCTCTGGAAACACCATATATTTT. This sequence encodes CASISSPGTGHTSGNTIYF.

The J gene is TRBJ2-7, the V gene TRBV11-2; TRBD1 or TRBD2 may be the D gene (5 bases each). V dropped 1 base and J dropped 5 bases, with 12 bases sitting between them. The CDR3 consists of 14 residues. Germline V gene lookup returns CDR1 SGHAT and CDR2 FQNNGV. The CDR3 DNA reads TGTGCCAGCAGCTTAGCCATAGGGGACCACGAGCAGTACTTC. This gives the protein CASSLAIGDHEQYF.

This clonotype was picked up a small number of times. CDR3 DNA: TGTGCCAGCAGTTTCGGGTATTCCCCGGGACTCTACGAGCAGTACTTC. Protein product: CASSFGYSPGLYEQYF. The V and J genes are TRBV28 and TRBJ2-7; D might be TRBD2 (6 bases). V lost 3 bases, J lost 3 bases, and 18 bases lay in between. The CDR3 sequence is 16 residues long. Germline lookup yields CDR1 MDHEN and CDR2 SYDVKM.

J is TRBJ2-1 and V is TRBV12-3 or TRBV12-4; a possible D gene is TRBD2 (6 bases). Trimming shortened V by 5 bases and J by 0 bases, and 11 bases separated the two germline ends. CDR3 length: 15 amino acids. CDR3 in amino acids: CASSLRENSYNEQFF. The CDR3 DNA follows: TGTGCCAGCAGTCTCCGGGAGAACTCCTACAATGAGCAGTTCTTC.

The chain has TRBV20-1 and TRBJ2-1; D perhaps matches TRBD2 (5 bases). The ends were cut back, 8 bases at V and 4 bases at J, with 24 bases in the middle. CDR1 is DFQATT and CDR2 is SNEGSKA in the germline V gene (reference sequence). The CDR3 is 16 amino acids. The CDR3 DNA sequence: TGCAGTCCCTATACGGGCGGGTCTACCCTTTACAATGAGCAGTTCTTC. As protein: CSPYTGGSTLYNEQFF.

The chain is built from TRBV11-1 and TRBJ2-1; perhaps TRBD1 as D (7 bases). Germline loops: CDR1 SGHAT, CDR2 FQDESV (reference sequence). With 4 bases removed from V and 9 bases from J, the gap between germline ends came to 16 bases. The CDR3 length is 14 residues. CDR3 residues: CASSSGGKQAEQFF. Here the CDR3 DNA reads TGTGCCAGCAGCTCAGGGGGGAAGCAGGCTGAGCAGTTCTTC.

This clonotype was detected a few times. This sequence joins TRBV7-2 and TRBJ2-1; 10 bases agree with TRBD2. Germline CDR1 and CDR2: SGHTA and FQGNSA. V lost 0 bases and J lost 7; bases outside the gene matches: 6. CDR3 length: 16 amino acids. This CDR3 reads CASSLALAGVRNEQFF. The CDR3 coding sequence is TGTGCCAGCAGCTTAGCCCTAGCGGGAGTTAGGAATGAGCAGTTCTTC.

This clonotype was detected a few times. The chain employs TRBV27 and TRBJ1-4; no firm D call. CDR1 MNHEY and CDR2 SMNVEV come from the germline V gene (reference sequence). The CDR3 covers 14 residues. V shed 2 bases and J shed 4 bases, with 8 bases lying between them. The CDR3 protein is CASSLRGRNEKLFF. CDR3 nucleotides: TGTGCCAGCAGTTTAAGAGGCCGTAATGAAAAACTGTTTTTT.

This rearrangement joins TRBV28 to TRBJ2-1; 7 nucleotides agree with TRBD1. Germline V gives CDR1 MDHEN, CDR2 SYDVKM. This CDR3 has 15 amino acids. V gave up 6 bases and J gave up 4 bases; unmatched junction bases: 9. CDR3 protein: CASSGRDRRYNEQFF. CDR3 in DNA: TGTGCCAGCAGCGGAAGGGACAGAAGATACAATGAGCAGTTCTTC.

This clonotype was recorded a few times. The rearrangement links TRBV7-2 to TRBJ2-3; no clear D. In germline, CDR1 is SGHTA, CDR2 FQGNSA. This CDR3 region has 13 residues. V lost 6 bases, J lost 0 bases, and 7 bases lay in between. CDR3 sequence: CASRYSSTDTQYF. In DNA, the CDR3 is TGTGCCAGCAGATACTCGAGCACAGATACGCAGTATTTT.

The gene calls are TRBV6-2 or TRBV6-3 and TRBJ2-3, with D possibly being TRBD2 (6 bases). Trimming took off 7 bases at V and 6 bases at J, with 17 bases between the two ends. This CDR3 has 14 amino acids. The germline gives CDR1 MNHEY, CDR2 SVGEGT. The CDR3 here is CASNPMEGKDTQYF. The CDR3 bases are TGTGCCAGCAACCCTATGGAGGGAAAGGATACGCAGTATTTT.

The genes are TRBV18 and TRBJ1-1, with D perhaps matching TRBD1 (5 bases). This CDR3 has 16 amino acids. Germline V gene sequence: CDR1 KGHSH, CDR2 LQKENI. V was trimmed by 3 bases and J by 11 bases, leaving 25 bases between them. The CDR3: CASSPFGFVAGTSAFF. CDR3 coding DNA: TGTGCCAGCTCACCTTTCGGATTCGTGGCAGGGACGTCGGCTTTCTTT.

The chain joins TRBV10-3 to TRBJ1-1; 8 bases are shared with TRBD1. Looked up from germline, CDR1 is ENHRY and CDR2 is SYGVKD. The CDR3 is 14 amino acids. V gave up 10 bases and J gave up 0 bases; unmatched junction bases: 7. The CDR3 region is CATKQGEVNTEAFF. In DNA form, the CDR3 reads TGTGCCACCAAACAGGGGGAAGTGAACACTGAAGCTTTCTTT.

This clonotype was seen at least ten times. The V call is TRBV18, the J call TRBJ1-1; no clear D gene. Germline V gene sequence: CDR1 KGHSH, CDR2 LQKENI. The CDR3 is 12 amino acids. Trimming took off 2 bases at V and 1 base at J, with 2 bases between the two ends. DNA for the CDR3: TGTGCCAGCTCACCAGAGAACACTGAAGCTTTCTTT. Residues: CASSPENTEAFF. Together with reference TRBV18 and TRBJ1-1, the CDR3 gives the full variable domain: NAGVMQNPRHLVRRRGQEARLRCSPMKGHSHVYWYRQLPEEGLKFMVYLQKENIIDESGMPKERFSAEFPKEGPSILRIQQVVRGDSAAYFCASSPENTEAFFGQGTRLTVV.

This clonotype came up many times. V gene TRBV6-5 combines with J gene TRBJ2-7; 11 bases match TRBD1. CDR1 MNHEY and CDR2 SVGAGI come from the germline V gene. The CDR3 is 16 amino acids. The ends lost 0 bases at V and 5 bases at J; junction bases unmatched: 6. The CDR3: CASSYSYGTGGDEQYF. The DNA of the CDR3 is TGTGCCAGCAGTTACTCGTATGGGACAGGGGGGGACGAGCAGTACTTC.

This clonotype was counted between two and nine times. V usage is TRBV18 and J usage is TRBJ1-1; 8 bases line up with TRBD1. Trimming cost V 5 bases and J 11 bases; bases outside gene matches: 10. Germline values: CDR1 KGHSH, CDR2 LQKENI. This CDR3 has 13 amino acids. The CDR3 bases are TGTGCCAGCTCAGAGGACAGGGACGTGGGTGCTTTCTTT. The encoded protein is CASSEDRDVGAFF.

The CDR3 sequence is CASSQGPGQGSNQPQHF. The CDR3 DNA reads TGCGCCAGCAGCCAGGGACCTGGACAGGGCAGCAATCAGCCCCAGCATTTT. The chain joins TRBV4-1 to TRBJ1-5, with TRBD1 matching 8 bases. V lost 3 bases, J lost 1 base, and 8 bases stayed unmatched. The germline V gene has CDR1 MGHRA and CDR2 YSYEKL. There are 17 residues in the CDR3.

The V call is TRBV6-2 or TRBV6-3, the J call TRBJ2-1; no firm D call. The V gene's germline CDR1 is MNHEY and CDR2 SVGEGT. Deletions cut 0 bases from V and 6 bases from J, with 9 bases between. The CDR3 is 14 amino acids. The CDR3 region has the DNA TGTGCCAGCAGTTACTCGAGTAGCATCAATGAGCAGTTCTTC. It specifies CASSYSSSINEQFF.

This chain joins TRBV20-1 and TRBJ1-1; no firm D call. The CDR3 runs to 11 residues. Germline V gene lookup returns CDR1 DFQATT and CDR2 SNEGSKA (reference sequence). V dropped 5 bases and J dropped 1 base, with 5 bases sitting between them. The CDR3 spells CSAVKNTEAFF. CDR3 DNA: TGCAGTGCTGTCAAGAACACTGAAGCTTTCTTT.

The rearrangement links TRBV6-1 to TRBJ1-2; TRBD1 might be the D (6 bases). The CDR3 has 13 amino acids. Germline V gene data show CDR1 as MNHNS and CDR2 as SASEGT. V was pared by 0 bases and J by 7 bases, with 9 bases between. The CDR3: CASSEAGQLGYTF. The CDR3 DNA reads as TGTGCCAGCAGTGAAGCAGGACAGCTTGGCTACACCTTC.

This chain connects TRBV9 to TRBJ2-6; D ambiguous. V lost 0 bases and J 3 bases, leaving 7 bases between the germline ends. Per the germline V gene, CDR1 is SGDLS and CDR2 is YYNGEE. This CDR3 comprises 15 residues. This chain's CDR3 is CASSVGLGGANVLTF. The CDR3 nucleotides are TGTGCCAGCAGCGTAGGTTTGGGTGGGGCCAACGTCCTGACTTTC.